This paragraph reports one T cell receptor beta chain. Its antigen is not known. Several immunoSEQ plates received, in even portions, the genomic DNA of each subset. Assay used: immunoSEQ multiplex PCR; TCRdb lists only in-frame clones, some missing. The table lists about 2.4 million clones, roughly 92% of them singletons. V was cut by 5 bases and J by 1 base, with 11 bases left in between. CDR1 is SGHTA, CDR2 FQGNSA, per germline. The CDR3 is 14 residues long. The data derive from a study of shared clonotypes between healthy human individuals. Study-level background: Each donor contributed plates that comprised three CD4 naive, three CD4 memory, two CD8 naive and one CD8 memory.

General study findings and limits: Donors were few, which limited the genetic and exposure-history diversity represented. Specimens sampled were limited to blood, with tissue repertoires likely differing.

Sequenced: naive CD4+ T cells sorted from blood. Regarding subset: CD45RA+ positively selected. The chain recombines TRBV7-2 with TRBJ1-1; a possible D gene is TRBD1 (6 bases). The clonotype comes from a young man in good health. CDR3 sequence reads: CASSAQGRNTEAFF. In nucleotides, the CDR3 is TGTGCCAGCAGCGCTCAGGGGCGGAACACTGAAGCTTTCTTT.